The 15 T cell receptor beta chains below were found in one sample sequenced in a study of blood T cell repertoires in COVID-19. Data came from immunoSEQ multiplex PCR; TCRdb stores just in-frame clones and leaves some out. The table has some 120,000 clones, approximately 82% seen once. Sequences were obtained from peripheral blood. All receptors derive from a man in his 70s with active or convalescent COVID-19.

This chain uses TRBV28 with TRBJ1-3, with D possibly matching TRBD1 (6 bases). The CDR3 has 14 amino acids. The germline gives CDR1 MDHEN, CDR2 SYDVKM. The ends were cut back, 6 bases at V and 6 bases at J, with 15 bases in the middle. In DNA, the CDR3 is TGTGCCAGCAGCACTCAGGGGTTGGAAAACACCATATATTTT. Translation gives CASSTQGLENTIYF.

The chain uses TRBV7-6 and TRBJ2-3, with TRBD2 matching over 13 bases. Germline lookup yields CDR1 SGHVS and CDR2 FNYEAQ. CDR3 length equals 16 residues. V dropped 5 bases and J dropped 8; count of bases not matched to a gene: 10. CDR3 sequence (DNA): TGTGCCAGCAGCATGGGACTAGCGGGGACCTCCGGTACGCAGTATTTT. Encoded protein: CASSMGLAGTSGTQYF. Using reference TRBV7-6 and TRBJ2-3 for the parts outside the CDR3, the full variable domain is GAGVSQSPRYKVTKRGQDVALRCDPISGHVSLYWYRQALGQGPEFLTYFNYEAQQDKSGLPNDRFSAERPEGSISTLTIQRTEQRDSAMYRCASSMGLAGTSGTQYFGPGTRLTVL.

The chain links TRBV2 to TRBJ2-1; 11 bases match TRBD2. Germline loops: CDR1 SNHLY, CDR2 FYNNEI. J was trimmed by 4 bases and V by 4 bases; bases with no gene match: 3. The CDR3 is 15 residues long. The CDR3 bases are TGTGCCAGCAGTGGGGCTAGCGGGGGGTACAATGAGCAGTTCTTC. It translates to CASSGASGGYNEQFF.

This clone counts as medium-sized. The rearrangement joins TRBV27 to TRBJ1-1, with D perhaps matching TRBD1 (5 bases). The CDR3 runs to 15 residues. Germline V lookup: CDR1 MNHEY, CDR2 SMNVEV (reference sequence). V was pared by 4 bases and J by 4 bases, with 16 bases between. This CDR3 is CASSWGPGGGTEAFF. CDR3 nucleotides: TGTGCCAGCAGTTGGGGACCGGGGGGTGGCACTGAAGCTTTCTTT.

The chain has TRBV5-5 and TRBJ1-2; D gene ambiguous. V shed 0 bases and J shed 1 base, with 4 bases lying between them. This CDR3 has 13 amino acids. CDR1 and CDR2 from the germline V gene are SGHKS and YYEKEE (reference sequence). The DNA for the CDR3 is TGTGCCAGCAGCTTGGTCAATAACTATGGCTACACCTTC. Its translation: CASSLVNNYGYTF.

The CDR3 coding sequence is TGTGCCAGCAGCAGTGACAGGAGAACAACTCTCGGGTCCGGGGAGCTGTTTTTT. It yields the protein CASSSDRRTTLGSGELFF. The chain is built from TRBV7-9 and TRBJ2-2, with D tentatively TRBD1 (6 bases). CDR3 length: 18 amino acids. V was pared by 5 bases and J by 6 bases, with 25 bases between. Germline CDR1 is SEHNR and CDR2 is FQNEAQ (reference sequence).

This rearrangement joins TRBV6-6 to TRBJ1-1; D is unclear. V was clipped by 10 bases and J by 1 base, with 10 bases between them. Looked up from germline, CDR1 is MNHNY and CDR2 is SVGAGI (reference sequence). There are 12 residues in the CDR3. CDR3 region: CAINTANTEAFF. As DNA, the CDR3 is TGTGCCATCAATACAGCGAACACTGAAGCTTTCTTT.

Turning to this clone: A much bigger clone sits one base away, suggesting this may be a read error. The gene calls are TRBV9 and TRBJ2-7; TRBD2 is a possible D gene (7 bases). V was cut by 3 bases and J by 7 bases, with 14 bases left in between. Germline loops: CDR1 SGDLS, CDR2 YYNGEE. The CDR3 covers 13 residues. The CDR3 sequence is CASSGGGQTEQYF. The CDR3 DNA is TGTGCCAGCAGCGGGGGGGGGCAAACGGAGCAGTACTTC.

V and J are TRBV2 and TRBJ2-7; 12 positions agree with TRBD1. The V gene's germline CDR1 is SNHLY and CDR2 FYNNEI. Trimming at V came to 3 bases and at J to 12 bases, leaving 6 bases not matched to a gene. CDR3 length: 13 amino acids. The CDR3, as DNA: TGTGCCAGCAGTGACTTGGGACAGGGGGCTCGGTACTTC. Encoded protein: CASSDLGQGARYF.

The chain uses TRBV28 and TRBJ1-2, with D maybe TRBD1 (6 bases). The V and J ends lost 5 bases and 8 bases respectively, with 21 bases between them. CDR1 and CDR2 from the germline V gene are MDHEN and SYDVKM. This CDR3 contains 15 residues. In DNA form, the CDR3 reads TGTGCCAGCAGTCGGGGGGGCTCTGGCTTCGACGGCTACACCTTC. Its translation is CASSRGGSGFDGYTF.

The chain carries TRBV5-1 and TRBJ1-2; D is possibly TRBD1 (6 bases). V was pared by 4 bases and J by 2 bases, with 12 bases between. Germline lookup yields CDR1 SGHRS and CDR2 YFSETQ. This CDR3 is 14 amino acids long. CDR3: CASSPNGQNYGYTF. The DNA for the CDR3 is TGCGCCAGCAGCCCGAACGGACAGAACTATGGCTACACCTTC.

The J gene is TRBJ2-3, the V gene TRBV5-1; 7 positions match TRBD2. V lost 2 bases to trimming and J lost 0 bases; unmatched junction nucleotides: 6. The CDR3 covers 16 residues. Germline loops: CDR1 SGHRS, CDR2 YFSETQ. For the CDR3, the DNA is TGCGCCAGCAGCTTCTACGGGGGGACTAGCACAGATACGCAGTATTTT. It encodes CASSFYGGTSTDTQYF.

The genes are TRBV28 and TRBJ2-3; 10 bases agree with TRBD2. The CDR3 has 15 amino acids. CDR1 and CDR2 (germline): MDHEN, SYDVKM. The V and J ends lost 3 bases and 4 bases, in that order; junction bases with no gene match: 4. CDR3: CASSLQAGGPDTQYF. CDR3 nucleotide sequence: TGTGCCAGCAGTTTGCAAGCGGGAGGGCCAGATACGCAGTATTTT.

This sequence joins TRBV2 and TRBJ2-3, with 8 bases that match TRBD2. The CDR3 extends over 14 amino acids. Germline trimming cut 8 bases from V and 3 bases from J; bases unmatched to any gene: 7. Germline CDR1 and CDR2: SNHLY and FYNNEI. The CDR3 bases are TGTGCCAGCGCCGGGAGGGGGGGTACAGATACGCAGTATTTT. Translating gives CASAGRGGTDTQYF.

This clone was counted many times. The CDR3 DNA reads as TGTGCCAGCAGCCCTTCTAGCGGGGGTTCCTACGAGCAGTACTTC. This sequence encodes CASSPSSGGSYEQYF. The chain employs TRBV4-2 and TRBJ2-7, with 10 bases identical to TRBD2. The CDR3 runs to 15 residues. Germline assignment: CDR1 LGHNA and CDR2 YNFKEQ. V lost 4 bases to trimming and J lost 1 base; unmatched junction nucleotides: 4.